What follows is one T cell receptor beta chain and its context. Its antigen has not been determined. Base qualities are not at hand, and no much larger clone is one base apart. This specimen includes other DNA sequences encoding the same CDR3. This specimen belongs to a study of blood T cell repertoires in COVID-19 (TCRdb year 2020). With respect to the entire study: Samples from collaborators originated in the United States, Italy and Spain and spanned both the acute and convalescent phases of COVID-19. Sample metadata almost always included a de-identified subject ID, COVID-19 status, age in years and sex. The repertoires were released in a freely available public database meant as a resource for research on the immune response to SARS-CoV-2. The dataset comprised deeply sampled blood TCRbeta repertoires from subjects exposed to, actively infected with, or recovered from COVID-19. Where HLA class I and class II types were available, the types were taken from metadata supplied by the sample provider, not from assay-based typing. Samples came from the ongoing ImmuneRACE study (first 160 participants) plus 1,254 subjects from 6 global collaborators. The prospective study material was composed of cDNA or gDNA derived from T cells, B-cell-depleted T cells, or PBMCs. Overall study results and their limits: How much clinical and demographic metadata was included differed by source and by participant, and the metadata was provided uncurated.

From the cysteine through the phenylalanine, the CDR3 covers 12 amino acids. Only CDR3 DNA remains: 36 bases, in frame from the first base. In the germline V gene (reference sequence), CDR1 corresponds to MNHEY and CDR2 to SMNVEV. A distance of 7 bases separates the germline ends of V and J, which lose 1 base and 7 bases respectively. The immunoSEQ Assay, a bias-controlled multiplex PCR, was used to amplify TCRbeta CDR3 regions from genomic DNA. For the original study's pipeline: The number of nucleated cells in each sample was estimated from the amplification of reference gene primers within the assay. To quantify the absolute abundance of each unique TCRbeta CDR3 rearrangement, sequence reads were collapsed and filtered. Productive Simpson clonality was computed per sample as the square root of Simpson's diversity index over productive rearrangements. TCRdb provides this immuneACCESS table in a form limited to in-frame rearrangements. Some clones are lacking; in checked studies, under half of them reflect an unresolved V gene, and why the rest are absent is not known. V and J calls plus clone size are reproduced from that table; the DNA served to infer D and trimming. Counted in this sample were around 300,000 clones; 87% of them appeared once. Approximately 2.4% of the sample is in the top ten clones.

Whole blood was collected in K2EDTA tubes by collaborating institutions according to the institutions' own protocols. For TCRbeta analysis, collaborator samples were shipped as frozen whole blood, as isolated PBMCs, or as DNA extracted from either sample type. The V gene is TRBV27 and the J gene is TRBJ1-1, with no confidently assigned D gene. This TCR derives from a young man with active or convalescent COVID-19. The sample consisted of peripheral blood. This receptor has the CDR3 CASSLLGREAFF. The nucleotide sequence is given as TGTGCCAGCAGTTTATTGGGCCGTGAAGCTTTCTTT.